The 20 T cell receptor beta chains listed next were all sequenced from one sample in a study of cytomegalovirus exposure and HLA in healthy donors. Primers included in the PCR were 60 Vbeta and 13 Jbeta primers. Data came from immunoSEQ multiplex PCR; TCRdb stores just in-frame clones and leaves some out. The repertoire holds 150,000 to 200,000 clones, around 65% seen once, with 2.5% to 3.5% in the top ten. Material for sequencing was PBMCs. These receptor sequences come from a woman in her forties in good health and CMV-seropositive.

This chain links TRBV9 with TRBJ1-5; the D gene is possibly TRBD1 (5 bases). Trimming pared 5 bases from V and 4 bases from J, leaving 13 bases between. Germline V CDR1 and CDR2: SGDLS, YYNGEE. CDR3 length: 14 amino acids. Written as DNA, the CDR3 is TGTGCCAGCAGTCGTGACAGCGTGAATCAGCCCCAGCATTTT. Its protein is CASSRDSVNQPQHF.

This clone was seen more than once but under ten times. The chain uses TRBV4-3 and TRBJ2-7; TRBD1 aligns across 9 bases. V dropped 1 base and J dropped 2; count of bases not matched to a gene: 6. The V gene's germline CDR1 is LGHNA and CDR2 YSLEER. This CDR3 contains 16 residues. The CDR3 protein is CASSQVGTGPTYEQYF. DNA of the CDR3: TGCGCCAGCAGCCAAGTAGGGACAGGGCCCACCTACGAGCAGTACTTC.

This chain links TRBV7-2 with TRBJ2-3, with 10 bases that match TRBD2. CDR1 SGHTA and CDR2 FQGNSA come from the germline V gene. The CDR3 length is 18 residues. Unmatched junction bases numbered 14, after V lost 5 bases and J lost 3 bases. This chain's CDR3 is CASSHPSSGSKRTDTQYF. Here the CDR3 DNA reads TGTGCCAGCAGCCACCCCTCTAGCGGGAGTAAGAGAACAGATACGCAGTATTTT.

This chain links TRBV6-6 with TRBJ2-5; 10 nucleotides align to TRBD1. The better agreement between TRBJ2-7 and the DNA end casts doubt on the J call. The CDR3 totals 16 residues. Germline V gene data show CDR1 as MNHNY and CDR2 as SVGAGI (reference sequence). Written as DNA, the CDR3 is TGTGCCAGCAGTTACTCGGGCCGACAGGGGGCTTACGAGCAGTACTTC. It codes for CASSYSGRQGAYEQYF.

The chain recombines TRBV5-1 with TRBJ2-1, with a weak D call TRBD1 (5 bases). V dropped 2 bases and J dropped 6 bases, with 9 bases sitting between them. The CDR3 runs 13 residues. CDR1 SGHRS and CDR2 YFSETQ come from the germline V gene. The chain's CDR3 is CASSFTGTNEQFF. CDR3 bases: TGCGCCAGCAGCTTTACAGGAACCAATGAGCAGTTCTTC.

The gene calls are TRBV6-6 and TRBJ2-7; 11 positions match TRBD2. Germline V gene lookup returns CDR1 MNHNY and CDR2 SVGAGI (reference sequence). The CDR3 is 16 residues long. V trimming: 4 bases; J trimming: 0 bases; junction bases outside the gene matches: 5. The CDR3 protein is CASSSRTSGFSYEQYF. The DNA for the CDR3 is TGTGCCAGCAGTTCCCGGACTAGCGGGTTCTCCTACGAGCAGTACTTC.

The DNA for the CDR3 is TGTGCCAGCAGCAAAGGTATCGGGTCCTACGAGCAGTACTTC. As protein: CASSKGIGSYEQYF. The rearrangement joins TRBV21-1 to TRBJ2-7; the table names TRBD2, a call not compared with the DNA. TRBV21-1 is deemed a pseudogene. This CDR3 contains 14 residues.

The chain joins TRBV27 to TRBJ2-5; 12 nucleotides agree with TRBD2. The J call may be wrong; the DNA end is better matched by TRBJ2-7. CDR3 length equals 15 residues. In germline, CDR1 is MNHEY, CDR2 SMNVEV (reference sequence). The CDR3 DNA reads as TGTGCCAGCAGGGGCAGGACTAGCGGGATCTACGAGCAGTACTTC. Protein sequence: CASRGRTSGIYEQYF.

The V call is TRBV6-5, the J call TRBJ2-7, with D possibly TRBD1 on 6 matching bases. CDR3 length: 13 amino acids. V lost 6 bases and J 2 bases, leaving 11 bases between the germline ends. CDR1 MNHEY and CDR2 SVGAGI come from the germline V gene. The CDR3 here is CASSETGPYEQYF. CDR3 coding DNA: TGTGCCAGCAGCGAGACAGGACCCTACGAGCAGTACTTC.

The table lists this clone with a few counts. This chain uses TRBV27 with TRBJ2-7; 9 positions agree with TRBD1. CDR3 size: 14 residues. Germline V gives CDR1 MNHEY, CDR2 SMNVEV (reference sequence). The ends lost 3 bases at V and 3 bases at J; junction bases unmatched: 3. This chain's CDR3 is CASSLDRGGYEQYF. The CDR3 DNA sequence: TGTGCCAGCAGTTTGGACAGGGGTGGCTACGAGCAGTACTTC.

The CDR3 DNA is TGTGCCAGCCTCAGAAGGAACACTGAAGCTTTCTTT. It encodes CASLRRNTEAFF. This rearrangement joins TRBV28 to TRBJ1-1, with no clear D. The CDR3 sequence is 12 residues long. The germline gives CDR1 MDHEN, CDR2 SYDVKM. Between the trimmed V and J ends, which lost 8 bases and 1 base, there was a span of 8 bases.

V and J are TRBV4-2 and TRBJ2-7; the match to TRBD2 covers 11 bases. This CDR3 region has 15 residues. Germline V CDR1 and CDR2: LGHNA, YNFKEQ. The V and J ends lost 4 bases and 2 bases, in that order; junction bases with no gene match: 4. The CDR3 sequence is CASSPQTSGAYEQYF. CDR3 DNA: TGTGCCAGCAGCCCTCAGACTAGCGGGGCCTACGAGCAGTACTTC.

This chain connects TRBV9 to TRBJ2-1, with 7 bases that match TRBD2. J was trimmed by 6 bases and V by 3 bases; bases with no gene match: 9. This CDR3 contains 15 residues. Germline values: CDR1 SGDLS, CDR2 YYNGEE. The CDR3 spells CASSGRWGGPNEQFF. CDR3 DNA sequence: TGTGCCAGCAGCGGGCGATGGGGAGGGCCCAATGAGCAGTTCTTC.

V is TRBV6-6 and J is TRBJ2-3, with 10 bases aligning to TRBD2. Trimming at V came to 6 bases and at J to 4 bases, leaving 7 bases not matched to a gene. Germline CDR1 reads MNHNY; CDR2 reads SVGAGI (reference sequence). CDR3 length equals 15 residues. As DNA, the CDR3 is TGTGCCAGCAGAGGTCCTAGCGGGAGCGCAGATACGCAGTATTTT. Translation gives CASRGPSGSADTQYF.

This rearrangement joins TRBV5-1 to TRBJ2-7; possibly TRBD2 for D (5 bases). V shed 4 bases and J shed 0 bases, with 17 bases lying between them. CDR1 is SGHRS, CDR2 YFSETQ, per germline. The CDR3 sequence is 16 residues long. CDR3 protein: CASSPSSSIFSYEQYF. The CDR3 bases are TGCGCCAGCAGCCCCTCATCTAGCATATTCTCCTACGAGCAGTACTTC.

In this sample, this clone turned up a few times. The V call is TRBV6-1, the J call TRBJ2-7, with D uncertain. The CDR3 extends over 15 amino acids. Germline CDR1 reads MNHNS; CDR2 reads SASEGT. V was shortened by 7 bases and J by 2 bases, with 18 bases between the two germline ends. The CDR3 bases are TGTGCCAGCAATCCGTTCCAGCGACCTACCTACGAGCAGTACTTC. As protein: CASNPFQRPTYEQYF.

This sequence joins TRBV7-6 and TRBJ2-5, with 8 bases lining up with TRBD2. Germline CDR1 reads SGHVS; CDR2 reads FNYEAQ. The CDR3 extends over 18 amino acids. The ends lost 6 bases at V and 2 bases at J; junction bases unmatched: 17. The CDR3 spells CASSFKPSGRTLQETQYF. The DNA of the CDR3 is TGTGCCAGCAGTTTTAAACCGAGCGGGAGAACCTTACAAGAGACCCAGTACTTC.

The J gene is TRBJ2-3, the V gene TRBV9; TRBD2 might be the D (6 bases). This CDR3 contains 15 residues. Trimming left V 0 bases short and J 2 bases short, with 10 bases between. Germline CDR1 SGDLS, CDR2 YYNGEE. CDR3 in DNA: TGTGCCAGCAGCGTAGGTGGGGGGTCCACAGATACGCAGTATTTT. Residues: CASSVGGGSTDTQYF.

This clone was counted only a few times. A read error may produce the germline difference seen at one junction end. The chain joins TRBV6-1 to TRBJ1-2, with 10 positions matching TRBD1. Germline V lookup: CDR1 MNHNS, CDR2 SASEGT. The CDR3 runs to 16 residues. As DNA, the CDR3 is TGTGCCAGCAGTGAAGCCCATGGACAGGGGGGCTATGGCTACCCCTTC. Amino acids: CASSEAHGQGGYGYPF.

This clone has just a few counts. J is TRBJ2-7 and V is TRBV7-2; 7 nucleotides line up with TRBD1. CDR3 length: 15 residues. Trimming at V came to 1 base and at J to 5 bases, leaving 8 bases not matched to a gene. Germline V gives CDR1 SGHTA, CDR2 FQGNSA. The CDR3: CASSLGRQGVDEQYF. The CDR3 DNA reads TGTGCCAGCAGCTTAGGTCGCCAGGGGGTGGACGAGCAGTACTTC.